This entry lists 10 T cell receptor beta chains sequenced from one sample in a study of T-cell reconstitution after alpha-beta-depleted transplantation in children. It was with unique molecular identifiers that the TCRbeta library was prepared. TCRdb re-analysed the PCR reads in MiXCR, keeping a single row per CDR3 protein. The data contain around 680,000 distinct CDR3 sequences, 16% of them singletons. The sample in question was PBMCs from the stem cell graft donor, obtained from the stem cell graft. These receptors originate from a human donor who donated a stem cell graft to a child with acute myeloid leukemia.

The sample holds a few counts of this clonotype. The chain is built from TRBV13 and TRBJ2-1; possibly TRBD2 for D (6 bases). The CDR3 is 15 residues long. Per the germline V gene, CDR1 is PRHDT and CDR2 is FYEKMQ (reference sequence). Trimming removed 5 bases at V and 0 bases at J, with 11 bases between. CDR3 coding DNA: TGTGCCAGCAGCCATCTAGCGAGCTCCTACAATGAGCAGTTCTTC. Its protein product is CASSHLASSYNEQFF.

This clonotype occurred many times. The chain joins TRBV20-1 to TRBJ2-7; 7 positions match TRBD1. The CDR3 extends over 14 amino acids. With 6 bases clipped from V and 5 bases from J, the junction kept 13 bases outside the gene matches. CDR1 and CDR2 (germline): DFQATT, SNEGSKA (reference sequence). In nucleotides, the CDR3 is TGCAGTGCGAGGGGGCAGGGGTCGTCGCACGAGCAGTACGTC. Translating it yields CSARGQGSSHEQYV.

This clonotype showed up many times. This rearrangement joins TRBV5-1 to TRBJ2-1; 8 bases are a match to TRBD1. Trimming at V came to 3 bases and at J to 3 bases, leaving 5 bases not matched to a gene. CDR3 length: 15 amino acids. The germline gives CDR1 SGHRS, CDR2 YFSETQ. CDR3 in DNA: TGCGCCAGCAGCTATGACAGGGGAGACTACAATGAGCAGTTCTTC. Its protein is CASSYDRGDYNEQFF.

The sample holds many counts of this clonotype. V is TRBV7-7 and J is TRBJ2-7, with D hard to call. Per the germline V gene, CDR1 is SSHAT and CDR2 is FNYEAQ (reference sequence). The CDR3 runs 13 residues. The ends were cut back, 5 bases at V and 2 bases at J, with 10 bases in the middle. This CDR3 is CASSMDRTYEQYF. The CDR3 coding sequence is TGTGCCAGCAGCATGGACCGTACCTACGAGCAGTACTTC.

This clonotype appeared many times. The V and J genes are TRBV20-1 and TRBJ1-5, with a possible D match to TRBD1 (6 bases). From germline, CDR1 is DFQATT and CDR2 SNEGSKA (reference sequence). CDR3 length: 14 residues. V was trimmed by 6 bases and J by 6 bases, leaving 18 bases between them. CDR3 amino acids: CSALTSVRGQPQHF. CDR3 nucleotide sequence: TGCAGTGCCCTTACATCGGTCAGGGGTCAGCCCCAGCATTTT.

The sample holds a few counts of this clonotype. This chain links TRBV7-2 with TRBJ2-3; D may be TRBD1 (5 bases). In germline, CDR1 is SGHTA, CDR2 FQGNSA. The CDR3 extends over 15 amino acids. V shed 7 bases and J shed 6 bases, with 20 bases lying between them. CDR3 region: CASKGVRERADTQYF. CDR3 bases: TGTGCCAGCAAAGGAGTCAGGGAACGAGCGGATACGCAGTATTTT.

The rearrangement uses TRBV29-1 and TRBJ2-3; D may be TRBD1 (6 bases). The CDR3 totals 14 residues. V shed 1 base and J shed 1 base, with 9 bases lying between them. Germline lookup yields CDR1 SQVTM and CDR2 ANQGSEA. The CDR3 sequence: CSVEGAGGTDTQYF. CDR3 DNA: TGCAGCGTTGAAGGCGCAGGGGGCACAGATACGCAGTATTTT.

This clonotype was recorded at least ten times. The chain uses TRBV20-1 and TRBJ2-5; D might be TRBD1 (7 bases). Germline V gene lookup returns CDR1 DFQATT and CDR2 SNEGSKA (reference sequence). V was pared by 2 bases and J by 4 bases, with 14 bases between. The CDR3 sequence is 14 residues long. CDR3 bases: TGCAGTGCTAGAAAGGGCAGGGGGGTAGAGACCCAGTACTTC. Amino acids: CSARKGRGVETQYF.

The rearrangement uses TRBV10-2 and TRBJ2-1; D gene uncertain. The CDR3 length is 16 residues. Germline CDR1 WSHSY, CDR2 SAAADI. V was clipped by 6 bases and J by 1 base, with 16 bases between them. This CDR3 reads CASRESNLISYNEQFF. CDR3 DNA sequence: TGCGCCAGCAGGGAATCCAACCTTATATCCTACAATGAGCAGTTCTTC.

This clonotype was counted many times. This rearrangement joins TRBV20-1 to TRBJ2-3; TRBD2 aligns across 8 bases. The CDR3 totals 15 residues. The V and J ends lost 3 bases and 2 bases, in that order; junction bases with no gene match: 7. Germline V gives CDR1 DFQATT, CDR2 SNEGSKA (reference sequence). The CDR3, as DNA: TGCAGTGCTAGTCCCGGACTAGCTAACACAGATACGCAGTATTTT. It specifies CSASPGLANTDTQYF.